This paragraph reports one TCR beta chain. This clonotype was seen a single time. It lacks a known antigen. The record has no base qualities; no much larger clone is one base away. Just one read gives weak support. The data originate from a study of T-cell memory formation after mild COVID-19 (dated by TCRdb to the early 2020s). For context, the study as a whole: TCR sequence clusters from the two donors were found to be largely donor specific. Two young, previously healthy adult volunteers, one female and one male, were included in the cohort. In a couple of donors, T-cell clones that expanded and contracted after mild COVID-19 were followed by sequencing TCRalpha and TCRbeta repertoires longitudinally. The research as a whole found: Clones contracting from day 15 to 85 had balanced CD4/CD8 phenotypes, while a second wave expanding from day 15 to 37 was biased towards CD4+. Some responding clones were detected in pre-infection memory, suggesting pre-existing cross-reactive memory T cells joined the SARS-CoV-2 response. Contracting CD4+ clones were located mainly in the CM and EM memory subsets, whereas CD8+ clones were found to be enriched in EMRA. Only a couple of mild cases were covered by the study, and larger cohorts that include severe cases with pre-infection samples were considered necessary. Whether the second-wave clones peaking on day 37 were SARS-CoV-2 specific was not confirmed.

The sequencer listed for this sample is Illumina NovaSeq 6000. TCRalpha and TCRbeta cDNA libraries were built by 5'RACE with constant-segment primers, adding sample barcodes and unique molecular identifiers. RNA was extracted from every sample with Trizol reagent. Libraries were amplified in two PCR steps, with a second sample barcode and Illumina TruSeq adapters added in the second step. Sequencing of the libraries was done on an Illumina NovaSeq, producing 2 x 150 bp paired-end reads. In the source study's methods: Demultiplexing of reads and collapsing into UMI-guided consensus sequences were performed with migec v1.2.7. Using mixcr v2.1.11, the UMI consensuses were aligned to TRA and TRB V and J templates and assembled into clonotypes. Expanded or contracted clonotypes were those called significant by both edgeR and NoisET, with noise models trained on biological replicates. For edgeR calls, a false discovery rate-adjusted p below 0.01 and a log2 fold-change threshold of 1 were applied. As an exploratory analysis of dynamics, max-normalized trajectories of the 1000 most abundant clonotypes were examined with PCA combined with hierarchical clustering. Each responding clone was given a CD4 or CD8 phenotype based on the CD4+ and CD8+ repertoires, which had been sequenced separately. TCRdb trimmed public reads at Q25 via fastp, called clones via MiXCR and kept in-frame beta chains. Each record represents a unique CDR3 protein, reported with the most common genes and DNA among its rows. TCRdb assigned the V and J calls; the authors' analysis was not used. The sample records 450,000 to 650,000 distinct CDR3 sequences, approximately 19% of which are singletons. The ten top clones hold around 12% of the sample.

Ficoll-Paque density gradient centrifugation was used to isolate PBMCs. Inclusive of the bounding cysteine and phenylalanine, the CDR3 is 14 residues long. Solely the CDR3 DNA is kept, with 42 bases framed from the first base. The V and J ends are trimmed by 0 bases and 3 bases, leaving 9 bases between them. CDR1 and CDR2, per the germline V gene, are SGHRS and YFSETQ. The source of this sequence is an adult woman who had mild COVID-19 (a few samples of this study predate the infection). The sample titles of this study are shuffled in the database, so cell type and time point are left out; the donor was told from shared clones. The sample taken for sequencing was PBMCs or a T cell subset sorted from them (not recorded which). This sequence uses TRBV5-1 and TRBJ2-5; the D gene cannot be resolved reliably. The CDR3 loop reads CASSLGNGEETQYF. The DNA is as follows: TGCGCCAGCAGCTTGGGGAATGGAGAAGAGACCCAGTACTTC.